This T cell receptor (beta chain) stems from a study of blood T cell repertoires in COVID-19. As for the study in general: Samples of COVID-19 (acute and convalescent) were obtained from the United States, Italy and Spain. T cells, B-cell-depleted T cells, or PBMCs provided the cDNA or gDNA that served as material.

Profiled with immunoSEQ multiplex PCR; TCRdb holds only in-frame clones, not every one. The profile shows about 210,000 clones, approximately 91% of them singletons. The CDR3 has 17 amino acids. CDR1 is SGHVS and CDR2 is FNYEAQ in the germline V gene. The ends lost 5 bases at V and 0 bases at J; junction bases unmatched: 7. The J gene is TRBJ1-3, the V gene TRBV7-6, with 10 bases identical to TRBD1. This receptor was identified in a woman aged 40 to 50 with acute or convalescent COVID-19. The sequencing input was peripheral blood. CDR3 protein: CASSVLGQGDSGNTIYF. The CDR3 DNA follows: TGTGCCAGCAGCGTCCTCGGACAGGGGGACTCTGGAAACACCATATATTTT.